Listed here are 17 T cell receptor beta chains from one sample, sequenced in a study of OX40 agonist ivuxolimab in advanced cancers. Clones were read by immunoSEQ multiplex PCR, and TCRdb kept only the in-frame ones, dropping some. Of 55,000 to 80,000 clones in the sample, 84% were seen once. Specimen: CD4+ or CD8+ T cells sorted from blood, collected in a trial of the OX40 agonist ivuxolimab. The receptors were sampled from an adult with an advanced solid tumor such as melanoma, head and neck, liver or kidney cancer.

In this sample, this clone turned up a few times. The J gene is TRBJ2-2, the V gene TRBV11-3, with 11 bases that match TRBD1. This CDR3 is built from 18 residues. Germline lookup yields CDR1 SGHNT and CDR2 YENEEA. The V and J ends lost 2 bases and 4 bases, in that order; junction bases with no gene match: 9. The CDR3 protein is CASSLPPVGTGGTGELFF. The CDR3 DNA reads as TGTGCCAGCAGCTTACCTCCCGTCGGGACAGGGGGCACCGGGGAGCTGTTTTTT.

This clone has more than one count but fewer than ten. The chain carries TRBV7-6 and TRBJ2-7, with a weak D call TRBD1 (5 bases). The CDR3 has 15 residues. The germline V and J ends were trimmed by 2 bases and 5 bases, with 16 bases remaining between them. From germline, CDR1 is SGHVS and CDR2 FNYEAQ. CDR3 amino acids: CASSLYGGARDEQYF. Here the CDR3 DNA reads TGTGCCAGCAGCTTATATGGTGGGGCAAGAGACGAGCAGTACTTC.

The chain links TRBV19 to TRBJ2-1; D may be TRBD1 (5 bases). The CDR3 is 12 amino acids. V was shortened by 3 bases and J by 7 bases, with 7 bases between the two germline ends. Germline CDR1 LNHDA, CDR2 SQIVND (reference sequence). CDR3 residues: CASSIRVNEQFF. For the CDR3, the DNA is TGTGCCAGTAGTATCAGGGTTAATGAGCAGTTCTTC.

The CDR3 loop reads CASSLGGRATRELFF. The CDR3 coding sequence is TGTGCCAGCAGCTTAGGGGGGAGGGCCACTAGGGAGCTGTTTTTT. The chain links TRBV7-2 to TRBJ2-2; 7 nucleotides align to TRBD2. CDR1 is SGHTA, CDR2 FQGNSA, per germline. The CDR3 is 15 residues long. V trimming: 1 base; J trimming: 9 bases; junction bases outside the gene matches: 8.

The DNA of the CDR3 is TGTGCCAGCGGGGGGGACTATGGCTACACCTTC. This encodes CASGGDYGYTF. The chain is built from TRBV9 and TRBJ1-2, with TRBD1 as a possible D gene (5 bases). Germline V gene data show CDR1 as SGDLS and CDR2 as YYNGEE. The CDR3 runs 11 residues. V was trimmed by 7 bases and J by 3 bases, leaving 7 bases between them.

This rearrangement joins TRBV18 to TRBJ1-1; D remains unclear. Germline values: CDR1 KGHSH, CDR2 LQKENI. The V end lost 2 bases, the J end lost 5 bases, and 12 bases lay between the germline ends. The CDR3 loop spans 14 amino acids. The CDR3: CASSPSSRMTEAFF. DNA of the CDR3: TGTGCCAGCTCACCATCGTCCAGGATGACTGAAGCTTTCTTT.

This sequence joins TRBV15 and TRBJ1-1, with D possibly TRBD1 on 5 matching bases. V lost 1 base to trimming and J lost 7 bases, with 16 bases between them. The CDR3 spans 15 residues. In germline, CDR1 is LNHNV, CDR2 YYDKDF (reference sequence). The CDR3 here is CATSRGAGRYIEAFF. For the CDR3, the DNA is TGTGCCACCAGCAGAGGGGCAGGGCGTTATATTGAAGCTTTCTTT.

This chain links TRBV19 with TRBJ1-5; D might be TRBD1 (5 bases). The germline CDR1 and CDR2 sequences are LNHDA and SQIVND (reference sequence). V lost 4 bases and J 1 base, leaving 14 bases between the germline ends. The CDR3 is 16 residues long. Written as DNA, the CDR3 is TGTGCCAGTAGTAGCCGGGGACCGAGCAGCAATCAGCCCCAGCATTTT. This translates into CASSSRGPSSNQPQHF. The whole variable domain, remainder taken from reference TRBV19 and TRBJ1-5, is DGGITQSPKYLFRKEGQNVTLSCEQNLNHDAMYWYRQDPGQGLRLIYYSQIVNDFQKGDIAEGYSVSREKKESFPLTVTSAQKNPTAFYLCASSSRGPSSNQPQHFGDGTRLSIL.

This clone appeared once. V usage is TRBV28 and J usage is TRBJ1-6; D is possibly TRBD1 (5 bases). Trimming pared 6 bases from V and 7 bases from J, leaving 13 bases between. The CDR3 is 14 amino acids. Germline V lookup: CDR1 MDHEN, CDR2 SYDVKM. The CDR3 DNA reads TGTGCCAGCAGACTTTATGGGGGAAATTCACCCCTCCACTTT. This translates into CASRLYGGNSPLHF.

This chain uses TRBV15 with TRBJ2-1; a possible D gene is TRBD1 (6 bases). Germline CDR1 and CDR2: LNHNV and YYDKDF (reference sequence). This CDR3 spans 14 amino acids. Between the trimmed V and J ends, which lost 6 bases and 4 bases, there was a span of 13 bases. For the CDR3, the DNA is TGTGCCACCAGTCCGACAGGCGATTACAATGAGCAGTTCTTC. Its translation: CATSPTGDYNEQFF.

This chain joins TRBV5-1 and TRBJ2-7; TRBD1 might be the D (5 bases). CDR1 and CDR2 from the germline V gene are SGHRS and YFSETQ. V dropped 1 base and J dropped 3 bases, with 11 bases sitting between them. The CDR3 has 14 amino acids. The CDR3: CASSLSQGLYEQYF. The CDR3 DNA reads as TGCGCCAGCAGCTTGTCCCAGGGCCTCTACGAGCAGTACTTC.

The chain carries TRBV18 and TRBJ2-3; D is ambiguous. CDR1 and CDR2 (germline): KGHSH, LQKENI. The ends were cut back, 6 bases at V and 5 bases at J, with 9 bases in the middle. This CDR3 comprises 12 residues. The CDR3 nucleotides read TGTGCCAGCTCTCTTCGTGGAGATACGCAGTATTTT. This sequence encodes CASSLRGDTQYF. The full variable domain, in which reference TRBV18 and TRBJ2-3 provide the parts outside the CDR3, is NAGVMQNPRHLVRRRGQEARLRCSPMKGHSHVYWYRQLPEEGLKFMVYLQKENIIDESGMPKERFSAEFPKEGPSILRIQQVVRGDSAAYFCASSLRGDTQYFGPGTRLTVL.

In nucleotides, the CDR3 is TGTGCCAGCAGCGTATTGGGCACTATGTCGGAGACCCAGTACTTC. It codes for CASSVLGTMSETQYF. The chain recombines TRBV9 with TRBJ2-5, with D unresolved. The CDR3 contains 15 residues. CDR1 and CDR2 from the germline V gene are SGDLS and YYNGEE. The V and J ends lost 1 base and 5 bases respectively, with 15 bases between them.

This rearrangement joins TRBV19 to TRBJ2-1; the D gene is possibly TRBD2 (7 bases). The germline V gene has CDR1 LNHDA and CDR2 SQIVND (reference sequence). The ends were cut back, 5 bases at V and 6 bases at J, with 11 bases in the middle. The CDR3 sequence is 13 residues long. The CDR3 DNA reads TGTGCCAGTAGTCGGGGGGCCCTCAATGAGCAGTTCTTC. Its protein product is CASSRGALNEQFF.

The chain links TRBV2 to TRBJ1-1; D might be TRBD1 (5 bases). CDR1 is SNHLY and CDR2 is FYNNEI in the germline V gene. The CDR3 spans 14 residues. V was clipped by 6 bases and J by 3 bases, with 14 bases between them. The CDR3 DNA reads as TGTGCCAGCAGAAGGTCGGGGGAGGACACTGAAGCTTTCTTT. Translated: CASRRSGEDTEAFF.

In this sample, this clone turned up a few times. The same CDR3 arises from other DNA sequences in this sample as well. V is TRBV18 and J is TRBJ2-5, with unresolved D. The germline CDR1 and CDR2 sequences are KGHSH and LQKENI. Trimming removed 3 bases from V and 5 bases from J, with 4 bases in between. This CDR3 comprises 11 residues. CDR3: CASSPGETQYF. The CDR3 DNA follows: TGTGCCAGCTCACCGGGTGAGACCCAGTACTTC.

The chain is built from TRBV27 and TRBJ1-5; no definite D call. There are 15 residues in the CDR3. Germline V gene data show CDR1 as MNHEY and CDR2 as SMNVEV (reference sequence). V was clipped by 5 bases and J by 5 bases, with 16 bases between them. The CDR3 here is CASSQIFTLDQPQHF. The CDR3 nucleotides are TGTGCCAGCAGTCAGATCTTTACCTTAGATCAGCCCCAGCATTTT.